This T cell receptor (beta chain) was sequenced in a study of blood T cell repertoires in COVID-19. Study context: The United States, Italy and Spain provided the acute and convalescent COVID-19 samples.

Authors' methods: Scientists estimated how many nucleated cells there were by amplifying reference gene primers. Using immunoSEQ multiplex PCR, the repertoire was profiled, and TCRdb retains in-frame clones only, with some absent. V and J calls and clone size are given by that table; D and trimming were obtained from the DNA. The sample shows around 200,000 clones, 80% of them seen only once. Germline V gives CDR1 SQVTM, CDR2 ANQGSEA. The CDR3 covers 13 residues. Trimming took off 4 bases at V and 4 bases at J, with 13 bases between the two ends. The chain recombines TRBV29-1 with TRBJ2-5; a weak D match, TRBD2 (6 bases). Source material: peripheral blood. The clonotype comes from a woman in her 70s with acute or convalescent COVID-19. The CDR3 DNA reads as TGCAGCGTTGGCGGAGGGGCAGGAGAGACCCAGTACTTC. This sequence encodes CSVGGGAGETQYF.